A single sample gave rise to the 9 T cell receptor beta chains below, sequenced in a study of cytomegalovirus exposure and HLA in healthy donors. The PCR made use of 60 Vbeta and 13 Jbeta primers. Measured with immunoSEQ multiplex PCR; TCRdb has only the in-frame clones, and not every one. The table lists about 110,000 clones. Source material: PBMCs. The receptors were gathered from a man between 50 and 59 years old in good health and CMV-seronegative.

The chain joins TRBV11-3 to TRBJ2-7; D may be TRBD2 (5 bases). CDR1 and CDR2 from the germline V gene are SGHNT and YENEEA. CDR3 length: 13 amino acids. The ends were cut back, 5 bases at V and 0 bases at J, with 8 bases in the middle. The CDR3 protein is CASSDRDSYEQYF. CDR3 in DNA: TGTGCCAGCAGCGACCGGGACTCCTACGAGCAGTACTTC.

The chain uses TRBV2 and TRBJ2-5, with 7 bases matching TRBD2. With the DNA end fitting TRBJ2-7 better, the J assignment may be wrong. CDR1 SNHLY and CDR2 FYNNEI come from the germline V gene. The CDR3 loop spans 12 amino acids. CDR3 DNA: TGTGCCAGCACCGGGAGGCGCTACGAGCAGTACTTC. As protein: CASTGRRYEQYF.

CDR3 amino acids: CASRTDSQRYSPLHF. CDR3 sequence (DNA): TGTGCCAGTAGGACGGACAGTCAGAGGTATTCACCCCTCCACTTT. The chain combines TRBV19 with TRBJ1-6; possible D gene TRBD1, 6 bases. CDR1 and CDR2 (germline): LNHDA, SQIVND (reference sequence). The CDR3 is 15 residues long. Trimming cost V 6 bases and J 8 bases, with 17 bases left between them.

The chain uses TRBV6-1 and TRBJ1-5, with D tentatively TRBD1 (5 bases). Germline CDR1 and CDR2: MNHNS and SASEGT. The CDR3 covers 12 residues. V was shortened by 3 bases and J by 9 bases, with 9 bases between the two germline ends. In nucleotides, the CDR3 is TGTGCCAGCAGTGACGGGGGGGGGCCCCAGCATTTT. Amino acid sequence: CASSDGGGPQHF.

The V gene is TRBV30, the J gene TRBJ2-1; a possible D gene is TRBD1 (5 bases). The germline V gene encodes CDR1 GTSNPN and CDR2 SVGIG (reference sequence). The CDR3 extends over 13 amino acids. Trimming left V 1 base short and J 4 bases short, with 8 bases between. The CDR3 reads CAWSADSYNEQFF. The CDR3, as DNA: TGTGCCTGGAGTGCCGACAGTTACAATGAGCAGTTCTTC.

This chain uses TRBV29-1 with TRBJ2-7; no definite D call. Trimming left V 1 base short and J 5 bases short, with 15 bases between. The CDR3 sequence is 14 residues long. Germline CDR1 is SQVTM and CDR2 is ANQGSEA. CDR3 sequence reads: CSVEVMSSEDEQYF. Written as DNA, the CDR3 is TGCAGCGTTGAAGTAATGTCTAGTGAAGACGAGCAGTACTTC.

The chain employs TRBV7-3 and TRBJ2-1; TRBD2 aligns across 7 bases. V trimming: 2 bases; J trimming: 6 bases; junction bases outside the gene matches: 4. The CDR3 contains 14 residues. Germline lookup yields CDR1 SGHTA and CDR2 FQGTGA. CDR3 sequence: CASSLSASGNEQFF. The CDR3 DNA is TGTGCCAGCAGCTTATCGGCTAGCGGCAATGAGCAGTTCTTC. Supplemented by reference TRBV7-3 and TRBJ2-1, the full variable domain reads GAGVSQTPSNKVTEKGKYVELRCDPISGHTALYWYRQSLGQGPEFLIYFQGTGAADDSGLPNDRFFAVRPEGSVSTLKIQRTERGDSAVYLCASSLSASGNEQFFGPGTRLTVL.

This chain connects TRBV7-2 to TRBJ1-6, with 9 bases identical to TRBD1. The CDR3 is 16 residues long. The J segment lost 7 bases and the V segment lost 4 bases, leaving 8 bases of the junction unmatched. Germline V gene data show CDR1 as SGHTA and CDR2 as FQGNSA. The chain's CDR3 is CASSWGGGQGNSPLHF. CDR3 nucleotide sequence: TGTGCCAGCAGCTGGGGGGGAGGACAGGGGAATTCACCCCTCCACTTT.

V is TRBV7-3 and J is TRBJ2-7; 8 bases fit TRBD2. Trimming cost V 5 bases and J 3 bases; bases outside gene matches: 3. This CDR3 is built from 13 residues. Germline loops: CDR1 SGHTA, CDR2 FQGTGA. The CDR3 is CASSPGTSYEQYF. For the CDR3, the DNA is TGTGCCAGCAGCCCCGGGACTAGCTACGAGCAGTACTTC.